A single sample gave rise to the 13 T cell receptor beta chains below, sequenced in a study of blood T cell repertoires in COVID-19. Measured with immunoSEQ multiplex PCR; TCRdb has only the in-frame clones, and not every one. The sample comprises roughly 30,000 clones, 70% to 90% of which are singletons, and 3.5% rests with the top ten. The specimen sequenced was peripheral blood. These receptors came from a human donor in a cohort sampled during active COVID-19.

This chain joins TRBV5-6 and TRBJ2-2, with 9 bases fitting TRBD2. V was pared by 1 base and J by 5 bases, with 6 bases of the junction left unmatched. CDR3 size: 16 residues. Germline V gene lookup returns CDR1 SGHDT and CDR2 YYEEEE. The DNA for the CDR3 is TGTGCCAGCAGCTTGCCGGGACTAGCCCTTACCGGGGAGCTGTTTTTT. This sequence encodes CASSLPGLALTGELFF.

The gene calls are TRBV27 and TRBJ1-5; 9 bases line up with TRBD1. The CDR3 extends over 15 amino acids. The V and J ends lost 6 bases and 0 bases, in that order; junction bases with no gene match: 3. Germline V gene lookup returns CDR1 MNHEY and CDR2 SMNVEV (reference sequence). The chain's CDR3 is CASRPTGGSNQPQHF. In DNA, the CDR3 is TGTGCCAGCAGGCCGACAGGGGGTAGCAATCAGCCCCAGCATTTT.

The chain recombines TRBV7-2 with TRBJ1-1, with TRBD1 matching over 7 bases. The CDR3 has 14 residues. With 6 bases clipped from V and 0 bases from J, the junction kept 4 bases outside the gene matches. Germline assignment: CDR1 SGHTA and CDR2 FQGNSA. The CDR3 region has the DNA TGTGCCAGCAGTTGGGACAGTATGAACACTGAAGCTTTCTTT. Protein sequence: CASSWDSMNTEAFF.

V usage is TRBV11-3 and J usage is TRBJ1-2; possibly TRBD1 for D (6 bases). Germline V gene data show CDR1 as SGHNT and CDR2 as YENEEA. CDR3 length: 12 residues. V lost 3 bases and J 5 bases, leaving 7 bases between the germline ends. CDR3 DNA sequence: TGTGCCAGCAGCTTGGACAGATATGGCTACACCTTC. The encoded protein is CASSLDRYGYTF.

V gene TRBV2 combines with J gene TRBJ2-3; 7 bases match TRBD1. This CDR3 has 16 residues. Trimming cost V 5 bases and J 0 bases; bases outside gene matches: 8. CDR1 and CDR2 (germline): SNHLY, FYNNEI. The CDR3 DNA sequence: TGTGCCAGCAGTATCAGAGGGACAGCGAGCACAGATACGCAGTATTTT. It specifies CASSIRGTASTDTQYF.

This sequence joins TRBV12-3 or TRBV12-4 and TRBJ1-1; a weak D match, TRBD1 (5 bases). The CDR3 is 12 amino acids. Trimming left V 3 bases short and J 6 bases short, with 8 bases between. The CDR3 DNA reads as TGTGCCAGCAGTTTCTCGGGGGCTGAAGCTTTCTTT. The encoded protein is CASSFSGAEAFF.

The J gene is TRBJ2-1, the V gene TRBV9, with a tentative D call TRBD2 (7 bases). Trimming shortened V by 0 bases and J by 2 bases, and 9 bases separated the two germline ends. The CDR3 is made up of 15 amino acids. Germline V gives CDR1 SGDLS, CDR2 YYNGEE. The CDR3 DNA follows: TGTGCCAGCAGCGTAGGGGGGGGCCCCTACAATGAGCAGTTCTTC. Translated: CASSVGGGPYNEQFF.

This clone was observed once. The chain links TRBV6-2 or TRBV6-3 to TRBJ2-7; a possible D gene is TRBD1 (6 bases). CDR3 size: 14 residues. The V end lost 7 bases, the J end lost 1 base, and 14 bases lay between the germline ends. Germline V CDR1 and CDR2: MNHEY, SVGEGT. The CDR3 sequence is CASTPQGPSYEQYF. CDR3 nucleotides: TGTGCCAGCACCCCCCAGGGGCCGTCCTACGAGCAGTACTTC.

The chain combines TRBV14 with TRBJ1-4; D gene unclear. The CDR3 runs 16 residues. V dropped 0 bases and J dropped 4 bases, with 12 bases sitting between them. Looked up from germline, CDR1 is SGHDN and CDR2 is FVKESK. The CDR3 protein is CASSQDLGRSNEKLFF. CDR3 DNA: TGTGCCAGCAGCCAAGATCTGGGGAGGAGTAATGAAAAACTGTTTTTT.

CDR3 nucleotides: TGTGCCAGCAGCCCCGTTGGCTGGGGGGGTGAGGAGACCCAGTACTTC. It codes for CASSPVGWGGEETQYF. The chain uses TRBV5-6 and TRBJ2-5; 7 bases fit TRBD2. The CDR3 has 16 amino acids. CDR1 and CDR2 (germline): SGHDT, YYEEEE. V lost 4 bases to trimming and J lost 5 bases; unmatched junction nucleotides: 14.

The chain recombines TRBV12-5 with TRBJ1-1; D is possibly TRBD1 (6 bases). CDR1 is LGHNT and CDR2 is FRNRAP in the germline V gene. V lost 4 bases to trimming and J lost 4 bases, with 16 bases between them. CDR3 size: 15 residues. CDR3 in DNA: TGTGCTAGTGGTTCCTTTAAGGGGGGGAGCACTGAAGCTTTCTTT. Amino acids: CASGSFKGGSTEAFF.

The chain carries TRBV7-9 and TRBJ1-2; D gene unclear. The CDR3 has 11 amino acids. V was cut by 0 bases and J by 8 bases, with 4 bases left in between. Germline V gene sequence: CDR1 SEHNR, CDR2 FQNEAQ (reference sequence). Here the CDR3 DNA reads TGTGCCAGCAGCTTAGCCCAAGGCTACACCTTC. Protein sequence: CASSLAQGYTF. Full variable domain (missing parts from reference TRBV7-9 and TRBJ1-2): DTGVSQNPRHKITKRGQNVTFRCDPISEHNRLYWYRQTLGQGPEFLTYFQNEAQLEKSRLLSDRFSAERPKGSFSTLEIQRTEQGDSAMYLCASSLAQGYTFGSGTRLTVV.

J is TRBJ1-2 and V is TRBV6-5; TRBD1 is a possible D gene (5 bases). This CDR3 comprises 14 residues. Trimming pared 2 bases from V and 0 bases from J, leaving 7 bases between. Germline V CDR1 and CDR2: MNHEY, SVGAGI. The CDR3 coding sequence is TGTGCCAGCAGTTACGGGGCAGCTAACTATGGCTACACCTTC. It encodes CASSYGAANYGYTF.